The T cell receptor beta chain under discussion was sequenced for a study of blood T cell repertoires in COVID-19. Study at large: Sites in the United States, Italy and Spain provided acute and convalescent COVID-19 samples.

V was clipped by 2 bases and J by 4 bases; unmatched bases: 3. Germline assignment: CDR1 SGHTA and CDR2 FQGTGA. This CDR3 has 15 residues. It was during active infection that Seattle patients were enrolled and then longitudinally followed. Repertoires were generated with immunoSEQ multiplex PCR, while TCRdb's copy carries only in-frame clones and drops some. The top ten clones hold roughly 13% of a sample with about 440,000 clones, 88% of them seen once. The clonotype comes from a woman between 45 and 60 years old with COVID-19, enrolled during active disease. The rearrangement links TRBV7-3 to TRBJ1-1; TRBD1 matches at 11 bases. The source material was peripheral blood. The CDR3 is CASSLQGQGATEAFF. DNA of the CDR3: TGTGCCAGCAGCTTACAAGGACAGGGGGCCACTGAAGCTTTCTTT.